These 20 T cell receptor beta chains share one sample of origin, sequenced in a study of blood T cell repertoires in COVID-19. Data came from immunoSEQ multiplex PCR; TCRdb stores just in-frame clones and leaves some out. The data show roughly 290,000 clones, approximately 85% seen once. The specimen was peripheral blood. The receptors shown here come from a human donor with COVID-19, enrolled during active disease. The donor label of this sample is uncertain.

J is TRBJ2-7 and V is TRBV28, with 13 bases fitting TRBD2. After removal of 6 bases from V and 8 bases from J, the junction contained 10 bases not matched to a gene. This CDR3 has 15 amino acids. The germline CDR1 and CDR2 sequences are MDHEN and SYDVKM. In DNA form, the CDR3 reads TGTGCCAGCAGACCCGGACTAGCGGGAGTCGTACAGCAGTACTTC. This sequence encodes CASRPGLAGVVQQYF. Together with reference TRBV28 and TRBJ2-7, the CDR3 gives the full variable domain: DVKVTQSSRYLVKRTGEKVFLECVQDMDHENMFWYRQDPGLGLRLIYFSYDVKMKEKGDIPEGYSVSREKKERFSLILESASTNQTSMYLCASRPGLAGVVQQYFGPGTRLTVT.

The rearrangement joins TRBV30 to TRBJ2-1; 7 bases match TRBD2. Germline values: CDR1 GTSNPN, CDR2 SVGIG (reference sequence). With 3 bases clipped from V and 6 bases from J, the junction kept 2 bases outside the gene matches. CDR3 length: 12 residues. Here the CDR3 reads CAWRTGGNEQFF. The DNA of the CDR3 is TGTGCCTGGAGGACGGGGGGCAATGAGCAGTTCTTC.

V usage is TRBV7-9 and J usage is TRBJ1-2; 12 bases are shared with TRBD1. The junction had 12 bases not matched to a gene; V was cut back by 6 bases and J by 7 bases. Germline V gives CDR1 SEHNR, CDR2 FQNEAQ (reference sequence). This CDR3 comprises 16 residues. CDR3 sequence: CASRTGTGGEEVGYTF. CDR3 DNA: TGTGCCAGCAGGACCGGGACAGGGGGCGAAGAGGTTGGCTACACCTTC. Based on the CDR3 plus reference TRBV7-9 and TRBJ1-2, the full variable domain is DTGVSQNPRHKITKRGQNVTFRCDPISEHNRLYWYRQTLGQGPEFLTYFQNEAQLEKSRLLSDRFSAERPKGSFSTLEIQRTEQGDSAMYLCASRTGTGGEEVGYTFGSGTRLTVV.

This clone was seen only a few times. The chain's CDR3 is CASSPSGRGQGINYGYTF. The CDR3 nucleotides are TGTGCCAGCTCACCGTCCGGTCGGGGTCAGGGGATTAACTATGGCTACACCTTC. The chain carries TRBV18 and TRBJ1-2; possible D gene TRBD1, 6 bases. Trimming cost V 3 bases and J 1 base, with 21 bases left between them. Looked up from germline, CDR1 is KGHSH and CDR2 is LQKENI. The CDR3 loop spans 18 amino acids.

The chain joins TRBV3-1 (or the pseudogene TRBV3-2) to TRBJ2-5; 9 positions match TRBD1. Germline-derived CDR1 and CDR2 are LGHDT and YNNKEL (reference sequence). V lost 10 bases and J lost 3; bases outside the gene matches: 3. This CDR3 has 12 residues. In nucleotides, the CDR3 is TGTGCCACCCGGACAGGGGAAGAGACCCAGTACTTC. The encoded protein is CATRTGEETQYF.

CDR3 residues: CASSSPGSGAGNEQYF. The CDR3 nucleotides are TGTGCCAGCAGCTCCCCGGGGAGCGGGGCTGGGAACGAGCAGTACTTC. The V gene is TRBV7-2, the J gene TRBJ2-7; 7 bases align to TRBD2. The J segment lost 5 bases and the V segment lost 4 bases, leaving 14 bases of the junction unmatched. The CDR3 loop spans 16 amino acids. Germline V CDR1 and CDR2: SGHTA, FQGNSA.

The chain recombines TRBV30 with TRBJ2-5; possible D gene TRBD2, 7 bases. This CDR3 has 15 amino acids. Trimming removed 0 bases at V and 5 bases at J, with 16 bases between. CDR1 GTSNPN and CDR2 SVGIG come from the germline V gene (reference sequence). The CDR3 coding sequence is TGTGCCTGGAGTGTCGTGAGGGGAGGGGGGGAGACCCAGTACTTC. Translation gives CAWSVVRGGGETQYF.

This chain links TRBV27 with TRBJ2-7; D gene uncertain. Germline-derived CDR1 and CDR2 are MNHEY and SMNVEV (reference sequence). This CDR3 has 14 amino acids. Trimming removed 5 bases from V and 5 bases from J, with 16 bases in between. The CDR3 sequence: CASSPYVNSDEQYF. Here the CDR3 DNA reads TGTGCCAGCAGTCCCTATGTGAACTCGGACGAGCAGTACTTC.

Here the CDR3 reads CASSMVPGGAYGYTF. CDR3 in DNA: TGTGCCAGTAGTATGGTACCAGGGGGAGCCTATGGCTACACCTTC. The chain carries TRBV19 and TRBJ1-2, with TRBD1 matching over 7 bases. Germline CDR1 reads LNHDA; CDR2 reads SQIVND (reference sequence). The CDR3 spans 15 residues. The V and J ends lost 3 bases and 4 bases, in that order; junction bases with no gene match: 8.

CDR3 sequence (DNA): TGCGCCAGCAGCGCGACGGGAGAACAGCCCCAGCATTTT. Its translation is CASSATGEQPQHF. The chain joins TRBV5-1 to TRBJ1-5; D is ambiguous. Per the germline V gene, CDR1 is SGHRS and CDR2 is YFSETQ. The germline V and J ends were trimmed by 4 bases and 7 bases, with 12 bases remaining between them. The CDR3 totals 13 residues.

The genes are TRBV3-1 (or the pseudogene TRBV3-2) and TRBJ1-2; TRBD1 is a possible D gene (6 bases). The CDR3 sequence is 13 residues long. Trimming shortened V by 3 bases and J by 7 bases, and 12 bases separated the two germline ends. CDR1 is LGHDT, CDR2 YNNKEL, per germline (reference sequence). Here the CDR3 DNA reads TGTGCCAGCAGCCAGCGGGGGGCGCCTGGCTACACCTTC. Translated, it gives CASSQRGAPGYTF.

This chain links TRBV7-6 with TRBJ1-6; D is unclear. V was pared by 1 base and J by 8 bases, with 12 bases between. CDR1 is SGHVS and CDR2 is FNYEAQ in the germline V gene. The CDR3 has 15 residues. The CDR3 is CASSLVGGLDSPLHF. In nucleotides, the CDR3 is TGTGCCAGCAGCTTAGTAGGAGGGTTAGATTCACCCCTCCACTTT.

The V call is TRBV5-1, the J call TRBJ2-3; 11 nucleotides agree with TRBD2. Germline V lookup: CDR1 SGHRS, CDR2 YFSETQ. Germline trimming cut 4 bases from V and 2 bases from J; bases unmatched to any gene: 9. This CDR3 comprises 17 residues. The CDR3 bases are TGCGCCAGCAGCCTTTACGGGACTAGCGGCAACACAGATACGCAGTATTTT. It yields the protein CASSLYGTSGNTDTQYF.

In its sample, this clone was seen a few times. The chain has TRBV21-1 and TRBJ2-2; the table's D call TRBD1 went unverified against the DNA. TRBV21-1 is a recognized pseudogene. The CDR3 runs 15 residues. The CDR3 spells CASRLDRRNTGELFF. In nucleotides, the CDR3 is TGTGCCAGCAGGCTAGACAGGAGGAACACCGGGGAGCTGTTTTTT.

The chain uses TRBV24-1 and TRBJ1-2, with D uncertain. Per germline, CDR1 KGHDR and CDR2 SFDVKD. V dropped 7 bases and J dropped 1 base, with 12 bases sitting between them. The CDR3 covers 14 residues. CDR3 residues: CATRSDTDNYGYTF. CDR3 in DNA: TGTGCCACCAGATCTGACACTGATAACTATGGCTACACCTTC.

This chain joins TRBV27 and TRBJ2-1; no clear D gene. The germline CDR1 and CDR2 sequences are MNHEY and SMNVEV (reference sequence). V lost 3 bases to trimming and J lost 7 bases, with 10 bases between them. The CDR3 is made up of 13 amino acids. The CDR3 DNA sequence: TGTGCCAGCAGTTTCCCTAGATTGAATGAGCAGTTCTTC. This codes for CASSFPRLNEQFF.

The J gene is TRBJ2-7, the V gene TRBV5-1, with unresolved D. This CDR3 comprises 14 residues. The V and J ends lost 4 bases and 3 bases respectively, with 14 bases between them. CDR1 is SGHRS, CDR2 YFSETQ, per germline. This CDR3 is CASSTDNPLYEQYF. The CDR3 DNA reads TGCGCCAGCAGCACAGACAATCCCCTCTACGAGCAGTACTTC.

CDR3 sequence (DNA): TGTGCCAGCAGTTCGTACATGGGGACAGGGATCCAGCCCCAGCATTTT. This gives the protein CASSSYMGTGIQPQHF. The V call is TRBV28, the J call TRBJ1-5; 9 bases match TRBD1. The CDR3 is 16 amino acids. CDR1 and CDR2 (germline): MDHEN, SYDVKM. V was pared by 4 bases and J by 7 bases, with 11 bases of the junction left unmatched.

This CDR3 is CASGGGIGVAQYF. The CDR3 DNA reads TGTGCCAGTGGAGGAGGGATCGGGGTTGCGCAGTATTTT. The chain employs TRBV19 and TRBJ2-3; TRBD2 is a possible D gene (6 bases). CDR3 length: 13 amino acids. Looked up from germline, CDR1 is LNHDA and CDR2 is SQIVND (reference sequence). The V and J ends lost 8 bases and 10 bases respectively, with 19 bases between them.

The chain recombines TRBV5-6 with TRBJ1-2; D uncertain. Trimming shortened V by 4 bases and J by 2 bases, and 6 bases separated the two germline ends. Per the germline V gene, CDR1 is SGHDT and CDR2 is YYEEEE. The CDR3 has 12 amino acids. The CDR3 DNA reads TGTGCCAGCAGCCAGAGGAACTATGGCTACACCTTC. It is translated as CASSQRNYGYTF.